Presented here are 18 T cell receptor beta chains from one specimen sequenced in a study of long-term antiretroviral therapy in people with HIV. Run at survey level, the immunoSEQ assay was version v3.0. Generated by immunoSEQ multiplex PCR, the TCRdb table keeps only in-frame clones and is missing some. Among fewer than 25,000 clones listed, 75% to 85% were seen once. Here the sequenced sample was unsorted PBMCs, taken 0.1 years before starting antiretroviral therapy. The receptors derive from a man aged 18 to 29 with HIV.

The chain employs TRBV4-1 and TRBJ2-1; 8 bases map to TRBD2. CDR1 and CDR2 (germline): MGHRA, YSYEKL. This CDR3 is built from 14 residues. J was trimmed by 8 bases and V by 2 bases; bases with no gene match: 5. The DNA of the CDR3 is TGCGCCAGCAGCCAAACGGGGGGGCCACATGAGCAGTTCTTC. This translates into CASSQTGGPHEQFF.

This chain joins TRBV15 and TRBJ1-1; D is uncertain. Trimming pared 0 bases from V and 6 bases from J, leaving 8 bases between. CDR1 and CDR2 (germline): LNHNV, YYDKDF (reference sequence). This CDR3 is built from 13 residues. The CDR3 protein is CATSRDPGAEAFF. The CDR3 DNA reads TGTGCCACCAGCAGAGATCCGGGCGCTGAAGCTTTCTTT.

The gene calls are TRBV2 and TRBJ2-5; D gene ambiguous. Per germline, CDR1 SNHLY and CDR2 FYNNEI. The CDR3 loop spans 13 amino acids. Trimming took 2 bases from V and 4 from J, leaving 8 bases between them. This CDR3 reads CASSEFLAETQYF. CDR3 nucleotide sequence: TGTGCCAGCAGTGAATTTTTGGCAGAGACCCAGTACTTC. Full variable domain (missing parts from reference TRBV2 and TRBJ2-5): EPEVTQTPSHQVTQMGQEVILRCVPISNHLYFYWYRQILGQKVEFLVSFYNNEISEKSEIFDDQFSVERPDGSNFTLKIRSTKLEDSAMYFCASSEFLAETQYFGPGTRLLVL.

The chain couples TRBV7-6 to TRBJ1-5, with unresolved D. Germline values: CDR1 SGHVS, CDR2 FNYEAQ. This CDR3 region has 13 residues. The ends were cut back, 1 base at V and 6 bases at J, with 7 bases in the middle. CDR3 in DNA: TGTGCCAGCAGCTTAGGCTCGGGTCAGCCCCAGCATTTT. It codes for CASSLGSGQPQHF.

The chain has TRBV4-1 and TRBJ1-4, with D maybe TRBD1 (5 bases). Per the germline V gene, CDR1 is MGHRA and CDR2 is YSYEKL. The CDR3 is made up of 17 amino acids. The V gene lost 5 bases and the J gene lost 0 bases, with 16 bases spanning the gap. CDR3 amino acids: CASSRGAEVTTNEKLFF. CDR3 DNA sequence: TGCGCCAGCAGCAGGGGAGCGGAAGTAACAACTAATGAAAAACTGTTTTTT.

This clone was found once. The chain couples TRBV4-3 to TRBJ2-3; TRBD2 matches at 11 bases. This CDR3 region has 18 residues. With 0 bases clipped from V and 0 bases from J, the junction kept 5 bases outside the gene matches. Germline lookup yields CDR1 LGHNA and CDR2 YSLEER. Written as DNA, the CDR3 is TGCGCCAGCAGCCAAGACGGCACTAGCGGGAGCAGCACAGATACGCAGTATTTT. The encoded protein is CASSQDGTSGSSTDTQYF.

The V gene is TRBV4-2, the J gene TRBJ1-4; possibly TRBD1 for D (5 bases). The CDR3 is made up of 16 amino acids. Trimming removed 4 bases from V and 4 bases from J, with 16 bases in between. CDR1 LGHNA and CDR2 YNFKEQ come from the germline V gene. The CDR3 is CASSLQAGGFNEKLFF. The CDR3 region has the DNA TGTGCCAGCAGCCTACAGGCCGGGGGGTTTAATGAAAAACTGTTTTTT.

CDR3 in amino acids: CASSPSGSRTYEQYF. The CDR3 bases are TGTGCCAGCAGTCCCAGCGGGAGTCGGACCTACGAGCAGTACTTC. This sequence joins TRBV5-4 and TRBJ2-7; TRBD2 matches at 8 bases. This CDR3 spans 15 amino acids. CDR1 is SGHNT, CDR2 YYREEE, per germline (reference sequence). V shed 5 bases, J shed 2 bases, and the junction held 9 bases outside the gene matches.

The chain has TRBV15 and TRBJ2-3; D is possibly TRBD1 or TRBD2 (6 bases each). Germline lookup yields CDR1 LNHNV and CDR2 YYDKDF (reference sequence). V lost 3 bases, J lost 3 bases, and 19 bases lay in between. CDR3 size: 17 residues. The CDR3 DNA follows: TGTGCCACCAGCAGGGGGGCAACTAGCCAGCTTACAGATACGCAGTATTTT. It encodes CATSRGATSQLTDTQYF. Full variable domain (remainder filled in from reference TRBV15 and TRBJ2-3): DAMVIQNPRYQVTQFGKPVTLSCSQTLNHNVMYWYQQKSSQAPKLLFHYYDKDFNNEADTPDNFQSRRPNTSFCFLDIRSPGLGDTAMYLCATSRGATSQLTDTQYFGPGTRLTVL.

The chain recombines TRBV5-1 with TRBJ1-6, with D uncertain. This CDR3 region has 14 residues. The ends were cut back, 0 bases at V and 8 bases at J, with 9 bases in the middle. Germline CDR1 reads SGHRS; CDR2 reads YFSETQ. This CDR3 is CASSLGSIDSPLHF. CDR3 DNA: TGCGCCAGCAGCTTGGGAAGCATCGATTCACCCCTCCACTTT.

DNA for the CDR3: TGTGCCAGTAGTACCCGAGATAGTGGCTATGGCTACACCTTC. Translation gives CASSTRDSGYGYTF. The genes are TRBV19 and TRBJ1-2, with D hard to call. Trimming pared 4 bases from V and 4 bases from J, leaving 13 bases between. Looked up from germline, CDR1 is LNHDA and CDR2 is SQIVND (reference sequence). The CDR3 has 14 amino acids.

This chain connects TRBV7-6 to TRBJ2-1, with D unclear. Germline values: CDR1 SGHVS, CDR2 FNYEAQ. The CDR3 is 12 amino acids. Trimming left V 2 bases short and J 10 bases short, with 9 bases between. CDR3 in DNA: TGTGCCAGCAGCTTATTAGGGTCCGAGCAGTTCTTC. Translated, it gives CASSLLGSEQFF.

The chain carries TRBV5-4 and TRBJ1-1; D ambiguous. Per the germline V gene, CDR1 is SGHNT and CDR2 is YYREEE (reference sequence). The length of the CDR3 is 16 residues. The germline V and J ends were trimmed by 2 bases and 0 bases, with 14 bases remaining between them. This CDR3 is CASSLGRLSMNTEAFF. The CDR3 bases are TGTGCCAGCAGCTTAGGCAGGCTAAGCATGAACACTGAAGCTTTCTTT.

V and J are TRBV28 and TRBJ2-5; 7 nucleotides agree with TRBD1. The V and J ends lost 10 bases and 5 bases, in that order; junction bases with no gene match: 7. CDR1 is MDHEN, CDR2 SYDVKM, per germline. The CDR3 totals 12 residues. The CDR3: CATDRVGETQYF. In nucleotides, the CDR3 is TGTGCCACAGACAGGGTCGGCGAGACCCAGTACTTC.

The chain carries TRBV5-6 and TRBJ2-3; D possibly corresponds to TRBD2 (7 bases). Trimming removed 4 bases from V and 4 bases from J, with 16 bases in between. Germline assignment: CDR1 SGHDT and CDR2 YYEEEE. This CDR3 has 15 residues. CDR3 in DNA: TGTGCCAGCAGCCAGGTGAGGGGGGGCCCAGATACGCAGTATTTT. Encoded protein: CASSQVRGGPDTQYF.

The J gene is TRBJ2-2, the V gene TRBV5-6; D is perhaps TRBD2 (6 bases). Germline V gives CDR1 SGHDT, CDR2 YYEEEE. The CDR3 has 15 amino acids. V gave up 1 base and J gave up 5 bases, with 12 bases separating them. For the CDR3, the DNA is TGTGCCAGCAGCTTGTTTGAGACTAGGACCGGGGAGCTGTTTTTT. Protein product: CASSLFETRTGELFF.

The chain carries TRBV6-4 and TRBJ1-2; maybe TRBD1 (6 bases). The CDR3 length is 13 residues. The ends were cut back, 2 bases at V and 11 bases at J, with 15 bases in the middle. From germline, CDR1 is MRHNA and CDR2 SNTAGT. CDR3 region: CASSDGDRSEYTF. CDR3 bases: TGTGCCAGCAGTGACGGCGACAGGAGCGAGTACACCTTC.

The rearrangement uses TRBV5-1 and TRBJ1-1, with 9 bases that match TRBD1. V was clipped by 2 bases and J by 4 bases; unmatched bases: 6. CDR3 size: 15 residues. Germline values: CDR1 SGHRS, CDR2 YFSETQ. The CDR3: CASSFLGQGSTEAFF. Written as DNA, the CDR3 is TGCGCCAGCAGCTTTTTGGGACAGGGAAGCACTGAAGCTTTCTTT.